This T cell receptor beta chain was identified in a study of blood T cell repertoires in COVID-19. About the research overall: Some COVID-19 samples were acute and others convalescent; all came from the United States, Italy and Spain.

The CDR3 extends over 13 amino acids. CDR1 SGHRS and CDR2 YFSETQ come from the germline V gene. The V gene end was trimmed by 4 bases and the J gene end by 4 bases; junction bases not matched to a gene: 4. Profiled with immunoSEQ multiplex PCR; TCRdb holds only in-frame clones, not every one. Altogether 140,000 to 150,000 clones are present, approximately 87% being singletons, with the ten largest covering around 8.6%. The sequencing input was peripheral blood. The chain is built from TRBV5-1 and TRBJ1-1; 7 positions agree with TRBD1. This receptor was obtained from a woman between 45 and 60 years old with active or convalescent COVID-19. The CDR3 sequence is CASSNDRATEAFF. The CDR3, as DNA: TGCGCCAGCAGCAATGACAGGGCCACTGAAGCTTTCTTT.